The 26 T cell receptor beta chains presented below share a single source sample, sequenced in a study of OX40 agonist ivuxolimab in advanced cancers. Generated by immunoSEQ multiplex PCR, the TCRdb table keeps only in-frame clones and is missing some. The table shows around 50,000 clones, with approximately 77% occurring only once. The sample was CD4+ or CD8+ T cells sorted from blood, taken in a trial of the OX40 agonist ivuxolimab. The receptor set was obtained from an adult with an advanced solid tumor such as melanoma, head and neck, liver or kidney cancer.

The genes are TRBV13 and TRBJ2-1, with 8 bases fitting TRBD2. Unmatched junction bases numbered 11, after V lost 3 bases and J lost 7 bases. This CDR3 contains 16 residues. Germline V gene data show CDR1 as PRHDT and CDR2 as FYEKMQ (reference sequence). The CDR3 sequence: CASSFGSGLVGNEQFF. CDR3 bases: TGTGCCAGCAGCTTTGGTTCGGGACTAGTAGGAAATGAGCAGTTCTTC. Full variable domain (remainder filled in from reference TRBV13 and TRBJ2-1): AAGVIQSPRHLIKEKRETATLKCYPIPRHDTVYWYQQGPGQDPQFLISFYEKMQSDKGSIPDRFSAQQFSDYHSELNMSSLELGDSALYFCASSFGSGLVGNEQFFGPGTRLTVL.

This clone has a handful of counts. The gene calls are TRBV11-2 and TRBJ2-1; D tentatively reads TRBD1 or TRBD2 (9 bases each). Trimming pared 4 bases from V and 6 bases from J, leaving 28 bases between. Germline assignment: CDR1 SGHAT and CDR2 FQNNGV. The CDR3 is 19 amino acids. CDR3 amino acids: CASSSRDRVWASGTNEQFF. In nucleotides, the CDR3 is TGTGCCAGCAGCTCCCGGGACAGGGTATGGGCTAGCGGGACCAATGAGCAGTTCTTC.

The chain carries TRBV28 and TRBJ1-2; D unresolved. CDR1 MDHEN and CDR2 SYDVKM come from the germline V gene. The CDR3 is 11 amino acids. Trimming removed 4 bases from V and 2 bases from J, with 2 bases in between. CDR3 sequence reads: CASSSNYGYTF. The CDR3 DNA reads TGTGCCAGCAGTTCAAACTATGGCTACACCTTC.

As to this clone: The germline gene is not matched at one end of the junction; a read error may be the cause. The CDR3 nucleotides read TGTGTCAGCAGTGATCAATTATTCGGGGACGGCTACACCTTC. This codes for CVSSDQLFGDGYTF. The chain couples TRBV6-1 to TRBJ1-2, with D tentatively TRBD1 (5 bases). The CDR3 covers 14 residues. Per the germline V gene, CDR1 is MNHNS and CDR2 is SASEGT.

In its sample, this clone ranks as medium-sized. The rearrangement joins TRBV27 to TRBJ1-3, with 7 bases fitting TRBD1. Germline loops: CDR1 MNHEY, CDR2 SMNVEV (reference sequence). CDR3 length: 14 residues. J lost 4 bases, V lost 5 bases, and 5 bases had no gene match. As DNA, the CDR3 is TGTGCCAGCAGTAAACAGGGGTGGGGAAACACCATATATTTT. It is translated as CASSKQGWGNTIYF.

This sequence joins TRBV11-2 and TRBJ2-7; D is uncertain. This CDR3 is 14 amino acids long. Germline V gives CDR1 SGHAT, CDR2 FQNNGV. V was trimmed by 1 base and J by 0 bases, leaving 7 bases between them. CDR3 in DNA: TGTGCCAGCAGCTTAGGAGTCAGCTCCTACGAGCAGTACTTC. Translated: CASSLGVSSYEQYF.

The chain is built from TRBV11-2 and TRBJ1-5; D ambiguous. CDR3 length: 15 amino acids. Germline CDR1 and CDR2: SGHAT and FQNNGV. Trimming pared 0 bases from V and 0 bases from J, leaving 6 bases between. CDR3 coding DNA: TGTGCCAGCAGCTTAGACACCTATAGCAATCAGCCCCAGCATTTT. Protein product: CASSLDTYSNQPQHF.

The J gene is TRBJ2-3, the V gene TRBV7-9; D may be TRBD1 or TRBD2 (5 bases each). CDR1 is SEHNR, CDR2 FQNEAQ, per germline (reference sequence). The ends were cut back, 0 bases at V and 4 bases at J, with 11 bases in the middle. The CDR3 has 15 residues. This chain's CDR3 is CASSLAAGTADTQYF. CDR3 nucleotides: TGTGCCAGCAGCTTAGCAGCAGGGACGGCAGATACGCAGTATTTT.

This clone was seen only once. CDR3 nucleotide sequence: TGTGCCAGCAGCCGCGACACAGGGTTGCTAGATACGCAGTATTTT. Translation: CASSRDTGLLDTQYF. This chain joins TRBV5-4 and TRBJ2-3; TRBD1 is a possible D gene (6 bases). Trimming pared 4 bases from V and 5 bases from J, leaving 17 bases between. This CDR3 is 15 amino acids long. Per germline, CDR1 SGHNT and CDR2 YYREEE (reference sequence).

The rearrangement uses TRBV7-3 and TRBJ2-2; 9 nucleotides line up with TRBD2. V shed 2 bases and J 7 bases; nucleotides not matched to a gene: 11. Per germline, CDR1 SGHTA and CDR2 FQGTGA. The CDR3 is 17 amino acids. CDR3 amino acids: CASSLGSLAGMSGELFF. For the CDR3, the DNA is TGTGCCAGCAGCTTAGGGTCTCTAGCGGGAATGAGCGGGGAGCTGTTTTTT.

The rearrangement links TRBV5-6 to TRBJ2-1; no definite D call. Germline assignment: CDR1 SGHDT and CDR2 YYEEEE. Deletions cut 4 bases from V and 9 bases from J, with 17 bases between. CDR3 size: 14 residues. CDR3 residues: CASSVGGWEGEQFF. The CDR3 DNA is TGTGCCAGCAGCGTGGGTGGTTGGGAAGGTGAGCAGTTCTTC.

V is TRBV11-3 and J is TRBJ2-5; 7 bases line up with TRBD1. Germline CDR1 SGHNT, CDR2 YENEEA. V lost 6 bases to trimming and J lost 6 bases; unmatched junction nucleotides: 10. This CDR3 is built from 14 residues. The CDR3 DNA sequence: TGTGCCAGCAGTCTGCAAGGGGGCGAGAAGACCCAGTACTTC. Its translation: CASSLQGGEKTQYF.

The chain has TRBV5-6 and TRBJ2-5, with 9 positions matching TRBD2. CDR1 and CDR2 from the germline V gene are SGHDT and YYEEEE. J was trimmed by 5 bases and V by 3 bases; bases with no gene match: 5. This CDR3 is 14 amino acids long. CDR3 in DNA: TGTGCCAGCAGCTCCGGACTAGCGATGGAGACCCAGTACTTC. It yields the protein CASSSGLAMETQYF.

By share, this clone counts as medium-sized. The rearrangement joins TRBV12-5 to TRBJ2-7; D may be TRBD2 (6 bases). The CDR3 loop spans 15 amino acids. Trimming shortened V by 1 base and J by 3 bases, and 13 bases separated the two germline ends. Germline assignment: CDR1 LGHNT and CDR2 FRNRAP. The CDR3 region is CASGLARDIGYEQYF. The CDR3 DNA sequence: TGTGCTAGTGGTTTGGCGCGGGATATCGGCTACGAGCAGTACTTC. The full variable domain, with the rest looked up from reference TRBV12-5 and TRBJ2-7, is DARVTQTPRHKVTEMGQEVTMRCQPILGHNTVFWYRQTMMQGLELLAYFRNRAPLDDSGMPKDRFSAEMPDATLATLKIQPSEPRDSAVYFCASGLARDIGYEQYFGPGTRLTVT.

The V gene is TRBV19, the J gene TRBJ1-5, with no clear D. The CDR3 contains 15 residues. Germline V gene data show CDR1 as LNHDA and CDR2 as SQIVND (reference sequence). V shed 3 bases and J shed 4 bases, with 13 bases lying between them. CDR3 amino acids: CASSIGGAGNQPQHF. CDR3 DNA: TGTGCCAGTAGTATCGGTGGCGCAGGAAATCAGCCCCAGCATTTT.

This sequence joins TRBV10-3 and TRBJ2-2; D is possibly TRBD2 (6 bases). Trimming pared 8 bases from V and 1 base from J, leaving 14 bases between. CDR3 length: 15 residues. Germline CDR1 reads ENHRY; CDR2 reads SYGVKD. The chain's CDR3 is CAIPTDSGNTGELFF. DNA for the CDR3: TGTGCCATCCCAACAGATAGCGGGAACACCGGGGAGCTGTTTTTT.

This clone was observed a handful of times. The chain recombines TRBV7-9 with TRBJ2-1, with TRBD2 matching 9 bases. After removal of 2 bases from V and 6 bases from J, the junction contained 2 bases not matched to a gene. This CDR3 comprises 14 residues. The germline gives CDR1 SEHNR, CDR2 FQNEAQ (reference sequence). CDR3 sequence reads: CASSLLAGVNEQFF. The CDR3, as DNA: TGTGCCAGCAGCTTATTAGCGGGAGTCAATGAGCAGTTCTTC.

The V and J genes are TRBV7-6 and TRBJ1-1, with 8 bases aligning to TRBD1. This CDR3 is built from 15 residues. Trimming at V came to 5 bases and at J to 2 bases, leaving 7 bases not matched to a gene. Germline lookup yields CDR1 SGHVS and CDR2 FNYEAQ. Here the CDR3 reads CASSPWAGGNTEAFF. CDR3 coding DNA: TGTGCCAGCAGCCCCTGGGCAGGGGGCAACACTGAAGCTTTCTTT.

The genes are TRBV29-1 and TRBJ2-4; D perhaps matches TRBD1 (5 bases). This CDR3 is 14 amino acids long. The germline V gene encodes CDR1 SQVTM and CDR2 ANQGSEA. The V end lost 4 bases, the J end lost 5 bases, and 15 bases lay between the germline ends. In nucleotides, the CDR3 is TGCAGCGTTGGCCTAGGACACTCCCAAAACATTCAGTACTTC. Encoded protein: CSVGLGHSQNIQYF.

As DNA, the CDR3 is TGTGCCAGCCTACAGGAGGGGACGAACACCGGGGAGCTGTTTTTT. Protein sequence: CASLQEGTNTGELFF. The rearrangement links TRBV28 to TRBJ2-2; weak D call: TRBD2 (6 bases). The CDR3 has 15 amino acids. The V end lost 8 bases, the J end lost 0 bases, and 13 bases lay between the germline ends. Germline CDR1 reads MDHEN; CDR2 reads SYDVKM. Looking up the rest from reference TRBV28 and TRBJ2-2 gives the full variable domain: DVKVTQSSRYLVKRTGEKVFLECVQDMDHENMFWYRQDPGLGLRLIYFSYDVKMKEKGDIPEGYSVSREKKERFSLILESASTNQTSMYLCASLQEGTNTGELFFGEGSRLTVL.

The V call is TRBV11-1, the J call TRBJ2-3; D gene uncertain. Trimming took off 4 bases at V and 4 bases at J, with 9 bases between the two ends. Germline V gene sequence: CDR1 SGHAT, CDR2 FQDESV (reference sequence). The CDR3 spans 13 residues. The CDR3 region is CASSSRNADTQYF. The CDR3 DNA is TGTGCCAGCAGCTCTCGAAACGCAGATACGCAGTATTTT.

This rearrangement joins TRBV19 to TRBJ1-1, with 9 bases identical to TRBD1. The CDR3 loop spans 15 amino acids. With 6 bases clipped from V and 6 bases from J, the junction kept 11 bases outside the gene matches. Looked up from germline, CDR1 is LNHDA and CDR2 is SQIVND (reference sequence). CDR3 sequence (DNA): TGTGCCAGTAGCTCGTACCGGACAGGGGACGCTGAAGCTTTCTTT. It translates to CASSSYRTGDAEAFF.

The J gene is TRBJ2-5, the V gene TRBV5-5; D gene ambiguous. The CDR3 length is 14 residues. Trimming cost V 5 bases and J 3 bases, with 14 bases left between them. CDR1 and CDR2 from the germline V gene are SGHKS and YYEKEE (reference sequence). Written as DNA, the CDR3 is TGTGCCAGCAGTCCTACCCCGGGCAAAGAGACCCAGTACTTC. Amino acids: CASSPTPGKETQYF.

The rearrangement joins TRBV28 to TRBJ2-7; 8 bases are a match to TRBD1. Germline V gene lookup returns CDR1 MDHEN and CDR2 SYDVKM. The CDR3 has 16 residues. The ends lost 7 bases at V and 1 base at J; junction bases unmatched: 12. The CDR3 spells CASTTRKRTGSYEQYF. The CDR3 DNA reads as TGTGCCAGCACCACTAGGAAACGGACAGGGTCCTACGAGCAGTACTTC. The full variable domain, with the rest looked up from reference TRBV28 and TRBJ2-7, is DVKVTQSSRYLVKRTGEKVFLECVQDMDHENMFWYRQDPGLGLRLIYFSYDVKMKEKGDIPEGYSVSREKKERFSLILESASTNQTSMYLCASTTRKRTGSYEQYFGPGTRLTVT.

The chain has TRBV6-1 and TRBJ2-5; 8 nucleotides line up with TRBD2. Germline-derived CDR1 and CDR2 are MNHNS and SASEGT. The CDR3 length is 16 residues. The ends lost 2 bases at V and 4 bases at J; junction bases unmatched: 9. The CDR3 region is CASSEFGGRRTETQYF. The CDR3 DNA reads as TGTGCCAGCAGTGAATTCGGCGGGAGGAGGACAGAGACCCAGTACTTC.

V is TRBV14 and J is TRBJ2-4, with D tentatively TRBD1 or TRBD2 (5 bases each). Deletions cut 3 bases from V and 6 bases from J, with 12 bases between. The CDR3 is 14 residues long. CDR1 SGHDN and CDR2 FVKESK come from the germline V gene. The CDR3 spells CASSHPGPTNIQYF. Here the CDR3 DNA reads TGTGCCAGCAGCCACCCGGGACCGACAAACATTCAGTACTTC.